The 10 T cell receptor beta chains below were found in one sample sequenced in a study of T cell changes during pregnancy in multiple sclerosis. Data came from immunoSEQ multiplex PCR; TCRdb stores just in-frame clones and leaves some out. The sample lists more than 25,000 clones; 85% to 90% were seen once. The sample consisted of CD8+ T cells from peripheral blood mononuclear cells, taken before pregnancy. Receptors originate from a female donor with multiple sclerosis, enrolled in a pregnancy study.

The CDR3 region has the DNA TGTGCCAGCAGCCCCGGCGAGGGACAGGAATACTACGAGCAGTACTTC. Translation: CASSPGEGQEYYEQYF. The chain links TRBV9 to TRBJ2-7; 8 nucleotides line up with TRBD1. Germline-derived CDR1 and CDR2 are SGDLS and YYNGEE. Trimming at V came to 4 bases and at J to 3 bases, leaving 12 bases not matched to a gene. This CDR3 comprises 16 residues.

The chain joins TRBV19 to TRBJ1-5; 7 nucleotides match TRBD1. The CDR3 length is 14 residues. From germline, CDR1 is LNHDA and CDR2 SQIVND (reference sequence). J was trimmed by 7 bases and V by 6 bases; bases with no gene match: 9. In DNA form, the CDR3 reads TGTGCCAGTAGAACCGGGACAGCGAGGCAGCCCCAGCATTTT. It is translated as CASRTGTARQPQHF. Supplemented by reference TRBV19 and TRBJ1-5, the full variable domain reads DGGITQSPKYLFRKEGQNVTLSCEQNLNHDAMYWYRQDPGQGLRLIYYSQIVNDFQKGDIAEGYSVSREKKESFPLTVTSAQKNPTAFYLCASRTGTARQPQHFGDGTRLSIL.

The V gene is TRBV5-6, the J gene TRBJ2-1, with 8 nucleotides matching TRBD2. Germline V gene sequence: CDR1 SGHDT, CDR2 YYEEEE. V was pared by 0 bases and J by 1 base, with 3 bases of the junction left unmatched. This CDR3 has 16 amino acids. CDR3 nucleotides: TGTGCCAGCAGCTTGGCGACGGGGGGGTCCTACAATGAGCAGTTCTTC. Translation gives CASSLATGGSYNEQFF.

The J gene is TRBJ1-3, the V gene TRBV9; no reliable D call. The V gene lost 4 bases and the J gene lost 4 bases, with 9 bases spanning the gap. The CDR3 covers 13 residues. The V gene's germline CDR1 is SGDLS and CDR2 YYNGEE. CDR3 nucleotides: TGTGCCAGCAGCACAGACCTAGGAAACACCATATATTTT. It encodes CASSTDLGNTIYF.

V and J are TRBV28 and TRBJ1-1; D unresolved. Between the trimmed V and J ends, which lost 5 bases and 5 bases, there was a span of 9 bases. CDR3 size: 12 residues. In germline, CDR1 is MDHEN, CDR2 SYDVKM. Here the CDR3 DNA reads TGTGCCAGCAGTCTAGAGGGAACTGAAGCTTTCTTT. It translates to CASSLEGTEAFF. The full variable domain, in which reference TRBV28 and TRBJ1-1 provide the parts outside the CDR3, is DVKVTQSSRYLVKRTGEKVFLECVQDMDHENMFWYRQDPGLGLRLIYFSYDVKMKEKGDIPEGYSVSREKKERFSLILESASTNQTSMYLCASSLEGTEAFFGQGTRLTVV.

The chain links TRBV28 to TRBJ1-5; 10 bases line up with TRBD1. Germline values: CDR1 MDHEN, CDR2 SYDVKM. J gave up 5 bases and V 6 bases, and 7 bases lay outside the gene matches. The CDR3 consists of 15 residues. CDR3 loop: CASSEEGTGDQPQHF. The CDR3 DNA reads TGTGCCAGCAGCGAGGAGGGGACAGGGGATCAGCCCCAGCATTTT.

V usage is TRBV9 and J usage is TRBJ2-5, with 7 bases fitting TRBD1. Germline-derived CDR1 and CDR2 are SGDLS and YYNGEE. V dropped 1 base and J dropped 1; count of bases not matched to a gene: 10. This CDR3 contains 17 residues. CDR3 loop: CASSVRDRTYFQETQYF. In nucleotides, the CDR3 is TGTGCCAGCAGCGTAAGGGACAGAACCTACTTCCAAGAGACCCAGTACTTC.

The chain employs TRBV7-3 and TRBJ2-7; TRBD1 matches at 8 bases. The trim removed 2 bases at V and 6 bases at J, leaving 3 bases unmatched. Germline values: CDR1 SGHTA, CDR2 FQGTGA. The CDR3 is 13 amino acids. CDR3 DNA sequence: TGTGCCAGCAGCTTAGTTGGACAGGGCGAGCAGTACTTC. This encodes CASSLVGQGEQYF.

The J gene is TRBJ2-7, the V gene TRBV4-3; TRBD1 is a possible D gene (6 bases). Deletions cut 3 bases from V and 3 bases from J, with 12 bases between. CDR1 is LGHNA and CDR2 is YSLEER in the germline V gene. The CDR3 extends over 14 amino acids. The CDR3 DNA follows: TGCGCCAGCAGCCATGAAGTAGGGGGCTACGAGCAGTACTTC. Translation: CASSHEVGGYEQYF.

The gene calls are TRBV28 and TRBJ1-3, with 10 bases aligning to TRBD1. Germline loops: CDR1 MDHEN, CDR2 SYDVKM. J lost 5 bases, V lost 6 bases, and 7 bases had no gene match. This CDR3 contains 15 residues. Here the CDR3 reads CASSRDRGMRNTIYF. As DNA, the CDR3 is TGTGCCAGCAGCAGGGACAGGGGAATGAGAAACACCATATATTTT.